Below, one T cell receptor beta chain is given with its context. Its antigen is not known. Described treatment: treatment-naive control, cytoreductive nephrectomy. Control tumors came from treatment-naive patients without prior radiation. Sequenced control tumors were from over ten males and several females, median age roughly 50. Repertoires were generated with immunoSEQ multiplex PCR, while TCRdb's copy carries only in-frame clones and drops some. The data show around 20,000 clones, around 63% seen once. This record belongs to a study of radiation and T cells in renal cell carcinoma. Overall study results and limits: Compared with controls, irradiated tumors had more, larger dominant CDR3 motifs. Irradiated tumors had higher TCR clonality than control tumors.

The germline CDR1 and CDR2 sequences are SGHTA and FQGNSA. This CDR3 contains 13 residues. The V end lost 2 bases, the J end lost 8 bases, and 12 bases lay between the germline ends. The material was tumor tissue, obtained from a patient whose treatment was nephrectomy without radiotherapy. The TCR comes from a man in his fifties with renal cell carcinoma. J is TRBJ1-2 and V is TRBV7-2; possible D gene TRBD1, 6 bases. CDR3 in DNA: TGTGCCAGCAGCTTAAAGGGACATGGAGGCTACACCTTC. Protein: CASSLKGHGGYTF.